This T cell receptor beta chain was captured by sequencing in a study of T cell repertoires in cytomegalovirus infection. Overall study findings and caveats: Cumulative frequency (of public TCR beta family members) identified carriers of CMV plus the relevant HLA.

Each CDR3 protein gets one entry after TCRdb re-called the reads with MiXCR. The sample consists of about 740,000 distinct CDR3 sequences, less than 40% of them appearing once. Of note for this clonotype: Its antigen is still unknown.

Germline CDR1 MGHRA, CDR2 YSYEKL. The CDR3 runs to 15 residues. V was pared by 1 base and J by 6 bases, with 9 bases of the junction left unmatched. The TCR originated in a human donor in good health (CMV status not recorded). Some clones in this sample may be carry-over from other donors' samples. The sample consisted of PBMCs. The chain uses TRBV4-1 and TRBJ2-7; 7 bases match TRBD1. CDR3 DNA: TGCGCCAGCAGCCAAGGCGAACAGGGGATGGGCGAGCAGTACTTC. As protein: CASSQGEQGMGEQYF.